The 24 T cell receptor beta chains below come from one sample, sequenced in a study of T-cell reconstitution after alpha-beta-depleted transplantation in children. Study conclusions and caveats: T-cell counts and diversity at one year post-transplant came mainly from newly produced T cells.

Unique molecular identifiers were built into the TCRbeta library. In TCRdb, the PCR reads were re-called with MiXCR into one record per CDR3 protein. This table holds about 300,000 distinct CDR3 sequences, over 7% found once. The antigens of these receptors remain unknown. The specimen was peripheral blood, collected 360 days after TCRalphabeta/CD19-depleted stem cell transplant. These receptor sequences come from a female patient between 2 and 10 years old who had a stem cell transplant for Fanconi anemia, so the T cells may come from the graft donor.

This chain links TRBV6-5 with TRBJ2-3; D unclear. The length of the CDR3 is 18 residues. Per the germline V gene, CDR1 is MNHEY and CDR2 is SVGAGI. Between the trimmed V and J ends, which lost 0 bases and 6 bases, there was a span of 22 bases. CDR3 region: CASSYSCGLPLSVDTQYF. DNA of the CDR3: TGTGCCAGCAGTTACTCATGTGGCCTCCCATTGTCAGTCGATACGCAGTATTTT.

At least ten counts were recorded for this clonotype. This chain uses TRBV4-2 with TRBJ2-5, with no clear D. Trimming took off 2 bases at V and 7 bases at J, with 14 bases between the two ends. Germline lookup yields CDR1 LGHNA and CDR2 YNFKEQ. The CDR3 has 14 amino acids. The CDR3 region is CASSQSDGSRTQYF. The CDR3 coding sequence is TGTGCCAGCAGCCAATCAGACGGTTCTAGGACCCAGTACTTC.

This clonotype was seen many times. The rearrangement joins TRBV5-1 to TRBJ2-5; a weak D match, TRBD1 (7 bases). This CDR3 is 14 amino acids long. Looked up from germline, CDR1 is SGHRS and CDR2 is YFSETQ. The V gene lost 2 bases and the J gene lost 4 bases, with 12 bases spanning the gap. CDR3 loop: CASSFSGGLETQYF. Here the CDR3 DNA reads TGCGCCAGCAGCTTCTCAGGGGGGTTAGAGACCCAGTACTTC.

This clonotype showed up many times. The chain joins TRBV20-1 to TRBJ2-1; the D gene is possibly TRBD2 (6 bases). Germline V gene lookup returns CDR1 DFQATT and CDR2 SNEGSKA (reference sequence). The V end lost 5 bases, the J end lost 7 bases, and 21 bases lay between the germline ends. The CDR3 runs to 15 residues. The CDR3 sequence: CSALSGAGLNNEQFF. As DNA, the CDR3 is TGCAGTGCTCTGTCCGGGGCGGGGCTAAATAATGAGCAGTTCTTC.

Many counts were recorded for this clonotype. The V gene is TRBV20-1, the J gene TRBJ2-1; D may be TRBD2 (5 bases). The CDR3 contains 12 residues. V was clipped by 3 bases and J by 8 bases, with 11 bases between them. Germline values: CDR1 DFQATT, CDR2 SNEGSKA (reference sequence). The DNA of the CDR3 is TGCAGTGCTAGTAGCGCCCGATATGAGCAGTTCTTC. This translates into CSASSARYEQFF.

The CDR3 region is CASRDVVDTQYF. CDR3 DNA: TGTGCCAGCAGGGACGTGGTAGATACGCAGTATTTT. The chain is built from TRBV5-4 and TRBJ2-3; D is uncertain. V was cut by 5 bases and J by 5 bases, with 9 bases left in between. The CDR3 is 12 residues long. CDR1 is SGHNT, CDR2 YYREEE, per germline (reference sequence).

This clonotype was seen many times. The J gene is TRBJ1-6, the V gene TRBV6-5, with a tentative D call TRBD1 (6 bases). V lost 0 bases and J 12 bases, leaving 15 bases between the germline ends. The germline gives CDR1 MNHEY, CDR2 SVGAGI. The CDR3 consists of 15 residues. DNA of the CDR3: TGTGCCAGCAGTTACTCGAATAGGGGGGAGGGACCCCTCCACTTT. This sequence encodes CASSYSNRGEGPLHF.

In its sample, this clonotype was seen a few times. The chain couples TRBV5-6 to TRBJ2-2; tentatively, D is TRBD1 (6 bases). CDR1 and CDR2 from the germline V gene are SGHDT and YYEEEE. This CDR3 is 14 amino acids long. V lost 5 bases and J lost 3, with 11 bases in between. The CDR3 bases are TGTGCCAGCAGTTCCCGGACAGACACCGGGGAGCTGTTTTTT. This sequence encodes CASSSRTDTGELFF.

This clonotype came up many times. This rearrangement joins TRBV7-9 to TRBJ1-3; D is unclear. Trimming stripped 5 bases from V and 0 bases from J, with 11 bases between. Germline V CDR1 and CDR2: SEHNR, FQNEAQ (reference sequence). The CDR3 sequence is 15 residues long. CDR3 in DNA: TGTGCCAGCAGCGTTCTAGCCCACTCTGGAAACACCATATATTTT. It codes for CASSVLAHSGNTIYF.

This rearrangement joins TRBV20-1 to TRBJ2-7, with TRBD2 identical over 8 bases. The CDR3 loop spans 14 amino acids. In germline, CDR1 is DFQATT, CDR2 SNEGSKA (reference sequence). V lost 3 bases, J lost 3 bases, and 7 bases stayed unmatched. The CDR3 DNA sequence: TGCAGTGCTAGTCAACTAGCGGACCTCTACGAGCAGTACTTC. Its protein is CSASQLADLYEQYF.

This clonotype was detected many times. The J gene is TRBJ2-7, the V gene TRBV20-1; D call uncertain. Deletions cut 5 bases from V and 0 bases from J, with 8 bases between. The V gene's germline CDR1 is DFQATT and CDR2 SNEGSKA (reference sequence). CDR3 length: 12 residues. The CDR3 loop is CSAEGLSYEQYF. The CDR3 DNA is TGCAGTGCTGAAGGCCTCTCCTACGAGCAGTACTTC.

This clonotype was seen more than once but under ten times. The V gene is TRBV5-5, the J gene TRBJ2-1; TRBD2 matches 8 bases. CDR3 length: 14 amino acids. Germline assignment: CDR1 SGHKS and CDR2 YYEKEE (reference sequence). V shed 6 bases, J shed 12 bases, and the junction held 14 bases outside the gene matches. DNA of the CDR3: TGTGCCAGCAAGATGGCTAGCGGGCTGCCGAGGCAGTTCTTC. Its translation: CASKMASGLPRQFF.

The sample holds many counts of this clonotype. The rearrangement joins TRBV3-1 to TRBJ2-7; TRBD2 agrees at 8 bases. V was pared by 3 bases and J by 2 bases, with 12 bases of the junction left unmatched. The germline V gene encodes CDR1 LGHDT and CDR2 YNNKEL (reference sequence). This CDR3 contains 17 residues. CDR3 in amino acids: CASSQDVAGLTPYEQYF. The CDR3 DNA follows: TGTGCCAGCAGCCAGGATGTAGCGGGACTAACGCCCTACGAGCAGTACTTC.

This clonotype was observed at least ten times. Here the CDR3 reads CASSLNRETQPQHF. The DNA for the CDR3 is TGTGCCAGCAGTTTAAACAGGGAGACACAGCCCCAGCATTTT. The chain links TRBV28 to TRBJ1-5; D is possibly TRBD1 (6 bases). This CDR3 has 14 amino acids. CDR1 and CDR2 (germline): MDHEN, SYDVKM. V lost 2 bases and J lost 7, with 12 bases in between.

The chain recombines TRBV12-3 or TRBV12-4 with TRBJ1-2; D is unresolved. V lost 4 bases and J lost 1, with 7 bases in between. The CDR3 consists of 13 residues. The CDR3 coding sequence is TGTGCCAGCAGTTACACGGATAACTATGGCTACACCTTC. Translation: CASSYTDNYGYTF.

This clonotype was picked up many times. J is TRBJ2-1 and V is TRBV28; 14 nucleotides align to TRBD2. The germline gives CDR1 MDHEN, CDR2 SYDVKM. The CDR3 sequence is 15 residues long. The trim removed 5 bases at V and 7 bases at J, leaving 4 bases unmatched. Here the CDR3 DNA reads TGTGCCAGCAGTGTGGGACTAGCGGGAGAAAATGAGCAGTTCTTC. Translating it yields CASSVGLAGENEQFF.

There are a few counts of this clonotype. The chain recombines TRBV12-3 or TRBV12-4 with TRBJ2-3, with D tentatively TRBD2 (5 bases). V lost 5 bases and J 3 bases, leaving 15 bases between the germline ends. This CDR3 comprises 15 residues. In DNA form, the CDR3 reads TGTGCCAGCAGTGCCTTAGCGAGACCGACAGATACGCAGTATTTT. It is translated as CASSALARPTDTQYF.

The sample holds many counts of this clonotype. The CDR3: CAISEDLAGNTGELFF. The CDR3, as DNA: TGTGCCATCAGTGAGGATCTAGCGGGGAACACCGGGGAGCTGTTTTTT. The chain uses TRBV10-3 and TRBJ2-2, with 8 bases aligning to TRBD2. The CDR3 loop spans 16 amino acids. With 2 bases clipped from V and 1 base from J, the junction kept 3 bases outside the gene matches. CDR1 is ENHRY, CDR2 SYGVKD, per germline.

V usage is TRBV20-1 and J usage is TRBJ1-2, with no clear D. Germline CDR1 DFQATT, CDR2 SNEGSKA (reference sequence). Trimming removed 0 bases from V and 8 bases from J, with 13 bases in between. This CDR3 comprises 13 residues. DNA of the CDR3: TGCAGTGCTAGAGATCAAGGGTTAGAGGGCTACACCTTC. This sequence encodes CSARDQGLEGYTF.

The V and J genes are TRBV5-1 and TRBJ2-5; TRBD2 matches 9 bases. Germline CDR1 and CDR2: SGHRS and YFSETQ. Germline trimming cut 3 bases from V and 5 bases from J; bases unmatched to any gene: 14. This CDR3 contains 17 residues. CDR3 protein: CASSSLGRGLARETQYF. The CDR3 DNA sequence: TGCGCCAGCAGCTCCCTCGGACGCGGACTAGCGAGGGAGACCCAGTACTTC.

This clonotype has ten or more counts. J is TRBJ1-1 and V is TRBV29-1; maybe TRBD1 (5 bases). Trimming took 3 bases from V and 4 from J, leaving 18 bases between them. The CDR3 sequence is 15 residues long. CDR1 and CDR2 (germline): SQVTM, ANQGSEA. As DNA, the CDR3 is TGCAGCGTTGACTGGTCGGCAGGGTGGGGCACTGAAGCTTTCTTT. It translates to CSVDWSAGWGTEAFF.

This clonotype was observed many times. The chain carries TRBV10-3 and TRBJ1-1, with D unclear. This CDR3 has 14 residues. The germline V gene encodes CDR1 ENHRY and CDR2 SYGVKD. Trimming shortened V by 3 bases and J by 8 bases, and 16 bases separated the two germline ends. In nucleotides, the CDR3 is TGTGCCATCAGTGACCACCTAGAAACTCCCGAAGCTTTCTTT. Translating gives CAISDHLETPEAFF.

This clonotype was observed a handful of times. The chain couples TRBV9 to TRBJ2-2; 8 bases agree with TRBD1. V lost 6 bases and J lost 4; bases outside the gene matches: 5. Germline CDR1 is SGDLS and CDR2 is YYNGEE. This CDR3 comprises 14 residues. The chain's CDR3 is CASNQGARTGELFF. The DNA for the CDR3 is TGTGCCAGCAATCAGGGGGCGCGCACCGGGGAGCTGTTTTTT.

This clonotype was observed a handful of times. This chain joins TRBV7-8 and TRBJ1-5; no clear D. Trimming took off 5 bases at V and 2 bases at J, with 19 bases between the two ends. CDR1 and CDR2 from the germline V gene are SGHVS and FQNEAQ. The CDR3 contains 17 residues. The CDR3 sequence is CASSPLGFDTGNQPQHF. The DNA of the CDR3 is TGTGCCAGCAGCCCGCTAGGTTTCGACACGGGCAATCAGCCCCAGCATTTT.